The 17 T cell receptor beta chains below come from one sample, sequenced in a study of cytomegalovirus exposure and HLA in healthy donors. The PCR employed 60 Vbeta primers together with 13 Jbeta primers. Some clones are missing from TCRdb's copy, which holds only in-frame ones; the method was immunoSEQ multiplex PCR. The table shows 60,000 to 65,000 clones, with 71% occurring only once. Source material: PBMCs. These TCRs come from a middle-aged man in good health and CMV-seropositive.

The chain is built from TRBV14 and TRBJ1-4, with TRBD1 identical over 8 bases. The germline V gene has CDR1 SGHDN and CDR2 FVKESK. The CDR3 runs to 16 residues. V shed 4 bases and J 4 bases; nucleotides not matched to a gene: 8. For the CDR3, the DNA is TGTGCCAGCAGCCCTATACAGGGGGGAAGTAATGAAAAACTGTTTTTT. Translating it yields CASSPIQGGSNEKLFF. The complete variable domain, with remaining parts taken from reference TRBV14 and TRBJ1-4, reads EAGVTQFPSHSVIEKGQTVTLRCDPISGHDNLYWYRRVMGKEIKFLLHFVKESKQDESGMPNNRFLAERTGGTYSTLKVQPAELEDSGVYFCASSPIQGGSNEKLFFGSGTQLSVL.

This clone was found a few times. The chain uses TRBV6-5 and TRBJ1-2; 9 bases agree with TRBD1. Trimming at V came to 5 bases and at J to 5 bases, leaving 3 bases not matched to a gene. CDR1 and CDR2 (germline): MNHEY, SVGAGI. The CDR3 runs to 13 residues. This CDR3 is CASSPTGGYGYTF. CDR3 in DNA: TGTGCCAGCAGTCCGACAGGGGGATATGGCTACACCTTC.

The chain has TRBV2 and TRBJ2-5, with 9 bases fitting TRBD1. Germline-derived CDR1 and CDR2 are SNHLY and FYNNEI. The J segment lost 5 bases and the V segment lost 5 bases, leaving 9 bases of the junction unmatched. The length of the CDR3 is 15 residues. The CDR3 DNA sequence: TGTGCCAGCAGTCTCCTACAGGGGGCATATGAGACCCAGTACTTC. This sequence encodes CASSLLQGAYETQYF.

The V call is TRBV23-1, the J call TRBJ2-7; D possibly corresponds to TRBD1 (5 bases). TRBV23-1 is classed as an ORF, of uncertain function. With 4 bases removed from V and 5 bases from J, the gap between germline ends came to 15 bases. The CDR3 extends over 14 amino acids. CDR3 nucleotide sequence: TGCGCCAGCAGTCCCACCCGCCAGGGTCACGAGCAGTACTTC. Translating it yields CASSPTRQGHEQYF.

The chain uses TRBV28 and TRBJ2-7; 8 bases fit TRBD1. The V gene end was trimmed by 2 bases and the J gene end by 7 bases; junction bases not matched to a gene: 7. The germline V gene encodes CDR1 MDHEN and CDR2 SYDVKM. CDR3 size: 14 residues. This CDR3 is CASSLGRQGREQYF. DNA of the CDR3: TGTGCCAGCAGTTTAGGGAGACAGGGGCGGGAGCAGTACTTC.

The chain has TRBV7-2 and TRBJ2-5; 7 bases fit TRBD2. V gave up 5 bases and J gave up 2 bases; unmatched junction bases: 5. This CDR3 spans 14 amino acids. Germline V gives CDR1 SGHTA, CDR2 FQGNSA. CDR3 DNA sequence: TGTGCCAGCAGCGTATCTAGCGGACAAGAGACCCAGTACTTC. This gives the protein CASSVSSGQETQYF.

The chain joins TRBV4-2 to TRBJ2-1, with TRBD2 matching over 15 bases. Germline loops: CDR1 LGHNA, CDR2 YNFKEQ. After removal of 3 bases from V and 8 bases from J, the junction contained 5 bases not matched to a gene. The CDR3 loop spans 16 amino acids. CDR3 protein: CASSHGLAGGQYEQFF. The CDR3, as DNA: TGTGCCAGCAGCCACGGACTAGCGGGAGGGCAATATGAGCAGTTCTTC.

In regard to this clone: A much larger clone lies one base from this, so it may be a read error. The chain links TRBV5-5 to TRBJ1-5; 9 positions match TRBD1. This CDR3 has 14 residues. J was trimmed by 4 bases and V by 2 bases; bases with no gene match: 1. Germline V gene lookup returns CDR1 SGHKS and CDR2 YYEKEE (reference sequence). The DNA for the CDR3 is TGTGCCAGCAGCTTCGGGACAGGGAATCAGCCCCAGCATTTT. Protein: CASSFGTGNQPQHF.

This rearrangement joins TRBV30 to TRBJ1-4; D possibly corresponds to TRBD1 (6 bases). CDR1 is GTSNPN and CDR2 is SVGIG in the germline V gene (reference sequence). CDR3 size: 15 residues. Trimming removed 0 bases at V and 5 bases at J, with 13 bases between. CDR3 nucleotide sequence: TGTGCCTGGAGTGTTGGAGCAGGGGCGAATGAAAAACTGTTTTTT. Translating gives CAWSVGAGANEKLFF.

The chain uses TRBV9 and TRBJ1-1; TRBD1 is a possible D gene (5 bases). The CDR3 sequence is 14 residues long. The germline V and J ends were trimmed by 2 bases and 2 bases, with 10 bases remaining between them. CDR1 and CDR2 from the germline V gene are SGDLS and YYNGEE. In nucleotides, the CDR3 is TGTGCCAGCAGCGTTCAGGGAGGTAACACTGAAGCTTTCTTT. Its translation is CASSVQGGNTEAFF.

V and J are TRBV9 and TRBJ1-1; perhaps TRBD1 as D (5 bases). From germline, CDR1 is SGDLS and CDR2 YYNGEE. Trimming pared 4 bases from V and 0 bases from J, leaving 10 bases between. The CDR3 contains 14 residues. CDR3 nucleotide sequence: TGTGCCAGCAGCTCCGGACACCTGAACACTGAAGCTTTCTTT. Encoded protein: CASSSGHLNTEAFF.

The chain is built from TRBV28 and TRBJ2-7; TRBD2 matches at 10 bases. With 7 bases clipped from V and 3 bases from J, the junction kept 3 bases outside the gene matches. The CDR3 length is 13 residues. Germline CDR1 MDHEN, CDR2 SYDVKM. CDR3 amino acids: CASKASGSYEQYF. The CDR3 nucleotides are TGTGCCAGCAAGGCTAGCGGGAGCTACGAGCAGTACTTC.

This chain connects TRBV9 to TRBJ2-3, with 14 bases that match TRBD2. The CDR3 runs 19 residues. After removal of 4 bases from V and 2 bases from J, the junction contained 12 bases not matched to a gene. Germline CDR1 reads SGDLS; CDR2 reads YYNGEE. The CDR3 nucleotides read TGTGCCAGCAGCCCACAAGGACTAGCGGGGGGACGGATCACAGATACGCAGTATTTT. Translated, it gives CASSPQGLAGGRITDTQYF.

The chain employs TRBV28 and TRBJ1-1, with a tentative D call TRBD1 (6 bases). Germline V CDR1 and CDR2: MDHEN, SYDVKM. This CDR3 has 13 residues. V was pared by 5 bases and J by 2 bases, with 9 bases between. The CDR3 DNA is TGTGCCAGCAGTACAGGGCTAAACACTGAAGCTTTCTTT. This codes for CASSTGLNTEAFF.

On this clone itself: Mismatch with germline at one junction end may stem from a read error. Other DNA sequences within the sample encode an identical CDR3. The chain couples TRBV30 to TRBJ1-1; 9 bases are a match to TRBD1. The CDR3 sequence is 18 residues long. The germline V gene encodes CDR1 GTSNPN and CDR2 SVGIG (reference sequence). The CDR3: CAWSVWAGQGVRDTEAFF. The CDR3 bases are TGTGCCTGGAGTGTATGGGCGGGACAGGGCGTACGGGACACTGAGGCTTTCTTT.

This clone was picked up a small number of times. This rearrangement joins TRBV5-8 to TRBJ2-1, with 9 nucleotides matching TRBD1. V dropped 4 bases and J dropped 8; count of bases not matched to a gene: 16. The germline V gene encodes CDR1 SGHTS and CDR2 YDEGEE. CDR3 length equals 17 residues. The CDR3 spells CASSVGGGTGIGDEQFF. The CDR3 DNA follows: TGTGCCAGCAGCGTGGGGGGCGGGACAGGGATCGGCGATGAGCAGTTCTTC.

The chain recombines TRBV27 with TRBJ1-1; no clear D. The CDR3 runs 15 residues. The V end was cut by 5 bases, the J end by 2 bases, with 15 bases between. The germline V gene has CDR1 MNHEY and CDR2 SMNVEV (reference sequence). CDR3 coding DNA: TGTGCCAGCAGTCTCTCCTTTCGAGCTAACACTGAAGCTTTCTTT. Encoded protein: CASSLSFRANTEAFF.